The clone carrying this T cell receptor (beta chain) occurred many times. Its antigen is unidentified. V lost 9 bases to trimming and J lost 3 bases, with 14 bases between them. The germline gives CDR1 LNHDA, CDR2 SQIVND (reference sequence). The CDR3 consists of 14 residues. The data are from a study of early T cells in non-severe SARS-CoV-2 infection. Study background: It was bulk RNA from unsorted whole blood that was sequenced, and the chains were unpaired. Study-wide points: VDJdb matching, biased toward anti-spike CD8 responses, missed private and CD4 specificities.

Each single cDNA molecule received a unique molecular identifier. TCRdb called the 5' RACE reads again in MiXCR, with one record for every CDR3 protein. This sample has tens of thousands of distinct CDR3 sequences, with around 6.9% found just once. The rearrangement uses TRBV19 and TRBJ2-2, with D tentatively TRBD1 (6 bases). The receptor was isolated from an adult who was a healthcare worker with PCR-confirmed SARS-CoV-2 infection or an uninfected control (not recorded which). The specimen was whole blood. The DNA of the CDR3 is TGTGCCAGCACTTTCCAGGGGTACACCGGGGAGCTGTTTTTT. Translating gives CASTFQGYTGELFF.